This entry concerns a single T cell receptor beta chain. Authors' processing steps: Estimation of nucleated cell counts relied on the amplification of reference gene primers. Libraries were prepared by immunoSEQ multiplex PCR; TCRdb keeps only in-frame clonotypes and omits some of them. V and J calls and clone size come straight from that table; D and trimming were deduced from the DNA. The sample carries 90,000 to 120,000 clones, over 60% recorded once. These data originate in a study of blood T cell repertoires in COVID-19. Overall study context: COVID-19 samples from acute and convalescent phases originated in the United States, Italy and Spain. T cells, B-cell-depleted T cells, or PBMCs supplied cDNA or gDNA.

Deletions cut 1 base from V and 2 bases from J, with 11 bases between. This CDR3 has 15 residues. Germline CDR1 and CDR2: LGHDT and YNNKEL (reference sequence). This chain joins TRBV3-1 (or the pseudogene TRBV3-2) and TRBJ2-5, with a possible D match to TRBD2 (5 bases). This sequence originates from a man aged 65 to 79 with acute or convalescent COVID-19. Sequences were obtained from peripheral blood. The CDR3 DNA sequence: TGTGCCAGCAGCCAAGGGGATCCGGGGCAAGAGACCCAGTACTTC. It translates to CASSQGDPGQETQYF.